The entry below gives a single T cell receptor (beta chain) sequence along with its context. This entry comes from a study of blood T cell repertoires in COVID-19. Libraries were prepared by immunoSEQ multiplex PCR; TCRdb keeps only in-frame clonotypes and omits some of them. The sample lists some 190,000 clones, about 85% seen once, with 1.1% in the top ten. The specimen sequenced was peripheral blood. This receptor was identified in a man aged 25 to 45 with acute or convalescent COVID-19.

CDR3 protein: CASSISTSGSYEQFF. CDR3 bases: TGTGCCAGCAGTATTTCGACTAGCGGGAGTTATGAGCAGTTCTTC. The chain carries TRBV28 and TRBJ2-1; the match to TRBD2 covers 12 bases. J lost 8 bases, V lost 5 bases, and 7 bases had no gene match. Germline V CDR1 and CDR2: MDHEN, SYDVKM. CDR3 length: 15 amino acids.